This TCR beta chain comes out of a study of cytomegalovirus exposure and HLA in healthy donors. Regarding the study as a whole: The classifier reportedly diagnosed cytomegalovirus status with high sensitivity and specificity. In vitro testing confirmed a few CMV-associated chains as specific for CMV antigens. Investigators reported around 150 TCR beta chains as tied to cytomegalovirus.

Concerning this clone itself: The target antigen is unknown.

The length of the CDR3 is 15 residues. Germline loops: CDR1 SNHLY, CDR2 FYNNEI. Trimming took 8 bases from V and 1 from J, leaving 17 bases between them. Some clones are missing from TCRdb's copy, which holds only in-frame ones; the method was immunoSEQ multiplex PCR. The table includes 120,000 or so clones, 70% to 90% detected once. This receptor was taken from a man between 18 and 35 years old in good health and CMV-seronegative. The V call is TRBV2, the J call TRBJ2-5; weak D call: TRBD2 (5 bases). Source material: PBMCs. Here the CDR3 DNA reads TGTGCCAGCCTAAAGCGGCCGGAACTCCAAGAGACCCAGTACTTC. As protein: CASLKRPELQETQYF. The variable domain in full, completed from reference TRBV2 and TRBJ2-5, reads EPEVTQTPSHQVTQMGQEVILRCVPISNHLYFYWYRQILGQKVEFLVSFYNNEISEKSEIFDDQFSVERPDGSNFTLKIRSTKLEDSAMYFCASLKRPELQETQYFGPGTRLLVL.